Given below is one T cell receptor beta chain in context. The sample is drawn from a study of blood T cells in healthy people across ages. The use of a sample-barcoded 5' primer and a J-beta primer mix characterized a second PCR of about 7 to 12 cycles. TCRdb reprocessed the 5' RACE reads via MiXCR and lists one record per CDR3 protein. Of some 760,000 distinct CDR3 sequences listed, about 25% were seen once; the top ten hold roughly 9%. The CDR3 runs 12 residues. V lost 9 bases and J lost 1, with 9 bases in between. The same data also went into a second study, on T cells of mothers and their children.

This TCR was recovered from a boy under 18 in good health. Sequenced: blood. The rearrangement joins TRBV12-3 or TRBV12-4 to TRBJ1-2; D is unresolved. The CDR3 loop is CASTWDNYGYTF. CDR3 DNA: TGTGCCAGTACTTGGGATAACTATGGCTACACCTTC.